The source of this T cell receptor beta chain is a study of blood T cell repertoires in COVID-19. Study-wide context: COVID-19 samples, acute and convalescent, were from the United States, Italy and Spain. Sources were T cells, B-cell-depleted T cells, or PBMCs; the material itself was cDNA or gDNA.

The table came from immunoSEQ multiplex PCR; TCRdb's copy has only in-frame clones and leaves some out. Among roughly 250,000 clones, about four fifths were seen once, and the ten largest hold 4.7%. Deletions cut 4 bases from V and 7 bases from J, with 14 bases between. Per the germline V gene, CDR1 is SGHDN and CDR2 is FVKESK. The CDR3 spans 15 residues. In its sample, this clone was seen once. The J gene is TRBJ1-6, the V gene TRBV14; D remains ambiguous. Source material: peripheral blood. The TCR comes from an older woman with acute or convalescent COVID-19. CDR3 DNA sequence: TGTGCCAGCAGCCTGGAGACGTCTAAGAATTCACCCCTCCACTTT. It codes for CASSLETSKNSPLHF.